This T cell receptor (beta chain) was obtained from a study of blood T cells in healthy people across ages. V lost 6 bases to trimming and J lost 3 bases; unmatched junction nucleotides: 14. Germline CDR1 is SGHTA and CDR2 is FQGTGA. The CDR3 contains 17 residues. For the second PCR, which ran for 7 to 11 cycles, a sample-barcoded 5' primer and a J-beta primer mix were used. TCRdb redid the calling of the 5' RACE reads with MiXCR, one entry per CDR3 protein. In the table there are hundreds of thousands of distinct CDR3 sequences, 55% to 75% of which are singletons. This clonotype was seen a few times.

Specimen: blood. The chain uses TRBV7-3 and TRBJ2-3; 8 positions agree with TRBD1. The clonotype comes from a man in his thirties or forties in good health. The CDR3 DNA sequence: TGTGCCAGCAGTTTTGGACAGGGCGGGTTTGGAACAGATACGCAGTATTTT. Amino acids: CASSFGQGGFGTDTQYF.